One T cell receptor beta chain is described in this entry. Its antigen is unidentified. The length of the CDR3 is 11 residues. Trimming shortened V by 4 bases and J by 9 bases, and 10 bases separated the two germline ends. Germline V CDR1 and CDR2: SQVTM, ANQGSEA. The entry originates in a study of cytomegalovirus exposure and HLA in healthy donors. With 60 Vbeta and 13 Jbeta primers, the PCR was carried out. The data were produced by immunoSEQ multiplex PCR, yet TCRdb's version contains in-frame clones alone and is incomplete. This sample lists under 60,000 clones; its ten largest clones have more than 9%. Study conclusions and caveats: Later examination showed HLA-associated TCR beta chains had greater clonal expansion than equally common others. Specificity for CMV antigens was confirmed in vitro for a few of the CMV-associated chains. In an earlier analysis, productive rearrangement rates for most beta V segments clustered near 90% or 30%.

Whereas donors were nominally healthy upon sampling, unrecorded immune exposures were probable. The TCR was taken from a woman aged 25 to 39 in good health and CMV-seropositive. Sequencing input: PBMCs. The V call is TRBV29-1, the J call TRBJ2-1; weak D call: TRBD2 (6 bases). As DNA, the CDR3 is TGCAGCGTTGCGCGGGAAGGTGAGCAGTTCTTC. Its translation: CSVAREGEQFF.